The 3 T cell receptor beta chains listed next were all sequenced from one sample in a study of blood T cell repertoires in COVID-19. The protocol was immunoSEQ multiplex PCR, while the TCRdb copy is restricted to in-frame clones and leaves out a portion. This sample has hundreds of thousands of clones; roughly nine tenths occur once, and the top ten carry approximately 1%. The material sequenced was PBMCs or T cells enriched from blood (not recorded which). The receptors were sampled from a man between 18 and 35 years old who had recovered from COVID-19.

V and J are TRBV19 and TRBJ1-1, with D possibly being TRBD1 (5 bases). Looked up from germline, CDR1 is LNHDA and CDR2 is SQIVND (reference sequence). The CDR3 is made up of 14 amino acids. V was clipped by 7 bases and J by 8 bases, with 20 bases between them. The CDR3: CASKTFGGSGEAFF. Written as DNA, the CDR3 is TGTGCCAGTAAAACGTTTGGGGGGTCGGGGGAAGCTTTCTTT.

This rearrangement joins TRBV14 to TRBJ1-5; 8 positions agree with TRBD1. V dropped 0 bases and J dropped 0; count of bases not matched to a gene: 7. CDR1 is SGHDN and CDR2 is FVKESK in the germline V gene. The CDR3 is 18 amino acids. CDR3 region: CASSQEDRGANSNQPQHF. The CDR3 region has the DNA TGTGCCAGCAGCCAAGAAGACAGGGGAGCTAATAGCAATCAGCCCCAGCATTTT.

With regard to this clone: Compared with germline, one end of the junction differs, possibly owing to a read error. The chain joins TRBV6-5 to TRBJ2-5; D remains unclear. Germline V gene lookup returns CDR1 MNHEY and CDR2 SVGAGI. The CDR3 spans 11 residues. This CDR3 is CASSYHETQYF. The DNA of the CDR3 is TGTGCCAGCAGTTACCATGAGACCCAGTACTTC.